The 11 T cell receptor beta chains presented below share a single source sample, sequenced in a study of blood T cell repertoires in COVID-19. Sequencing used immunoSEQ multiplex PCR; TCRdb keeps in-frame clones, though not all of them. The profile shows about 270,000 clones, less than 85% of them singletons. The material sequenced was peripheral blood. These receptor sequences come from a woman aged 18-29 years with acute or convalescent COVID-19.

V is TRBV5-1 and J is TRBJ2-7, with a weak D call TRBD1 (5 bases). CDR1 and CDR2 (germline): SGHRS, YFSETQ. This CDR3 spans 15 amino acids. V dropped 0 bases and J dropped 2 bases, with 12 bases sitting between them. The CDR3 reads CASSLGAGPPYEQYF. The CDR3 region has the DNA TGCGCCAGCAGCTTGGGTGCAGGGCCTCCCTACGAGCAGTACTTC.

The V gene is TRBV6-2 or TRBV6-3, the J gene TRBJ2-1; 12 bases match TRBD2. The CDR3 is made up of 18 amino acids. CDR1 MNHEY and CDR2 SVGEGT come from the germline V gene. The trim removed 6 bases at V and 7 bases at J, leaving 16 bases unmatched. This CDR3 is CASSRPRTSGKVKNEQFF. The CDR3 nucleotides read TGTGCCAGCAGCAGACCCCGGACTAGCGGGAAAGTGAAAAATGAGCAGTTCTTC.

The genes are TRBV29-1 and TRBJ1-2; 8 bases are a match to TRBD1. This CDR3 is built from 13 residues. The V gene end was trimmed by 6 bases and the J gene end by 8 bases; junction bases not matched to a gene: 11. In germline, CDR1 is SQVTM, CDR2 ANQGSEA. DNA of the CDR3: TGCAGCGTCGACACAGGGGGGGTGGGAGGCTACACCTTC. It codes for CSVDTGGVGGYTF. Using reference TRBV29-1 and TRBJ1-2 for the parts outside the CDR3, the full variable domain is SAVISQKPSRDICQRGTSLTIQCQVDSQVTMMFWYRQQPGQSLTLIATANQGSEATYESGFVIDKFPISRPNLTFSTLTVSNMSPEDSSIYLCSVDTGGVGGYTFGSGTRLTVV.

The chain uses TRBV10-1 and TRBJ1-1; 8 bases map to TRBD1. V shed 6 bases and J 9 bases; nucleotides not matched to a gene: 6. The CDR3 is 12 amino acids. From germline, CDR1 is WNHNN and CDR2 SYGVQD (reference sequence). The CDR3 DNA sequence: TGCGCCAGCAGCCCCGGACAGGGAAAAGCTTTCTTT. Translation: CASSPGQGKAFF.

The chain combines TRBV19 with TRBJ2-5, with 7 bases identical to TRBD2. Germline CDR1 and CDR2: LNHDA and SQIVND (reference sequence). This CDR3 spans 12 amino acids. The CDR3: CVRGLLRETQYF. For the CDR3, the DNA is TGTGTTCGGGGACTACTTAGGGAGACCCAGTACTTC.

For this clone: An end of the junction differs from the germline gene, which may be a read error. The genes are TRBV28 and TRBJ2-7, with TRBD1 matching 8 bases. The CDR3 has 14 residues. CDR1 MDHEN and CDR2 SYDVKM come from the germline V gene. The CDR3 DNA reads TGTGCCAGCGGAACCGGACAGGGCTCCTCCGAGCAGTACTTC. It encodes CASGTGQGSSEQYF.

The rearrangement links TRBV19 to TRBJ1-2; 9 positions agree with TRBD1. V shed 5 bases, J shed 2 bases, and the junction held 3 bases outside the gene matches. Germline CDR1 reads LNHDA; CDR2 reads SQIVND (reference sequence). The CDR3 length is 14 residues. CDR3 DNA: TGTGCCAGTAGTGGACAGGGGTGGAACTATGGCTACACCTTC. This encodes CASSGQGWNYGYTF.

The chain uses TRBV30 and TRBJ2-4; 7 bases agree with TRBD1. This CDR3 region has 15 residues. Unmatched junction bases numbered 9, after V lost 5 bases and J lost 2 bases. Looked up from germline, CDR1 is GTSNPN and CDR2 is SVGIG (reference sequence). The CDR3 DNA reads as TGTGCCTGGGCCCCGGGACAGCTCTCCAAAAACATTCAGTACTTC. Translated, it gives CAWAPGQLSKNIQYF. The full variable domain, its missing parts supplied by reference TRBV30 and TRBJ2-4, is SQTIHQWPATLVQPVGSPLSLECTVEGTSNPNLYWYRQAAGRGLQLLFYSVGIGQISSEVPQNLSASRPQDRQFILSSKKLLLSDSGFYLCAWAPGQLSKNIQYFGAGTRLSVL.

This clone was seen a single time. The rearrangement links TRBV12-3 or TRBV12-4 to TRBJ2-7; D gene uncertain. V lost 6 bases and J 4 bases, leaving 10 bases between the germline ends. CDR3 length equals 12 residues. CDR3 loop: CASSLDWYEQYF. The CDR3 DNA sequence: TGTGCCAGCAGCCTCGACTGGTACGAGCAGTACTTC.

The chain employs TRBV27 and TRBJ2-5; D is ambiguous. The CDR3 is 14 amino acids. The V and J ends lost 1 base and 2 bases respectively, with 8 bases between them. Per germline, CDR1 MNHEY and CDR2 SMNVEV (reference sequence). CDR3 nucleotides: TGTGCCAGCAGTTTATTTGCGCTTCAAGAGACCCAGTACTTC. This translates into CASSLFALQETQYF.

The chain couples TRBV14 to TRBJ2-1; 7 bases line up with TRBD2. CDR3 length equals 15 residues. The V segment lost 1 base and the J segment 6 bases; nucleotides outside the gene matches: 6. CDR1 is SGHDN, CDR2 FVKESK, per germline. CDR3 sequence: CASSQGTSRGNEQFF. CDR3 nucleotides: TGTGCCAGCAGCCAAGGGACTAGTCGAGGCAATGAGCAGTTCTTC.